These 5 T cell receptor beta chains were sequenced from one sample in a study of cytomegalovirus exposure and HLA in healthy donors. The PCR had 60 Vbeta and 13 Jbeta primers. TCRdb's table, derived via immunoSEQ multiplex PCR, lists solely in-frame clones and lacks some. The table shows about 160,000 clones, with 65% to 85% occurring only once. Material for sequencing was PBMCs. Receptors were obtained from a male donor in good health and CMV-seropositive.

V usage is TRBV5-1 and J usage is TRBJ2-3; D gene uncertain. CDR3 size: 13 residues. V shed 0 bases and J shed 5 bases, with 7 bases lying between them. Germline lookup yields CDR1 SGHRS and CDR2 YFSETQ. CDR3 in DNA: TGCGCCAGCAGCTTGGTACTCCTAGATACGCAGTATTTT. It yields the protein CASSLVLLDTQYF.

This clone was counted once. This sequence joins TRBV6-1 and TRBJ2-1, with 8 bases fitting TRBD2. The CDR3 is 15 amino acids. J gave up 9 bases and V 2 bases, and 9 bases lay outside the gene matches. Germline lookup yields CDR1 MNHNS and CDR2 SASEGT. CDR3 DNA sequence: TGTGCCAGCAGTGAACACGGACTAGCAGACCGTGAGCAGTTCTTC. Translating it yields CASSEHGLADREQFF.

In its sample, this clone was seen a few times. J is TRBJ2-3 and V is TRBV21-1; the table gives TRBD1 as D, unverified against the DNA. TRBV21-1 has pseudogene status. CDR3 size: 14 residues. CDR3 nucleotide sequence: TGTGCCAGCGCAGGGGAAGGAGGCACAGATACGCAGTATTTT. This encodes CASAGEGGTDTQYF.

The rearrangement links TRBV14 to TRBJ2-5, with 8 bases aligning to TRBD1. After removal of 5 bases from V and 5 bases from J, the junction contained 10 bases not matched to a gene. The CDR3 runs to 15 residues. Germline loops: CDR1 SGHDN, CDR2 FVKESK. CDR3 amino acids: CASSTHGTGIETQYF. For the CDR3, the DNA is TGTGCCAGCAGCACCCACGGGACAGGTATCGAGACCCAGTACTTC.

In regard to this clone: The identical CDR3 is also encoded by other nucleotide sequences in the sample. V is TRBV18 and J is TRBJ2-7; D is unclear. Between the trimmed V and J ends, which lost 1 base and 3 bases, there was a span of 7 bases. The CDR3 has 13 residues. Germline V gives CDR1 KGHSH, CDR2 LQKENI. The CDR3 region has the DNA TGTGCCAGCTCACCACGGGCAGACTACGAGCAGTACTTC. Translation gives CASSPRADYEQYF.